This T cell receptor beta chain is drawn from a study of T cells in localized non-small cell lung cancer. The study's findings and limits: Higher blood T cell density went with longer overall survival. Adjacent uninvolved lung tissue had the highest T cell clonality, exceeding tumor. Appearing in adjacent lung were a median around 60 of the top 100 tumor clones.

CDR1 and CDR2 (germline): MGHRA, YSYEKL. Deletions cut 3 bases from V and 0 bases from J, with 14 bases between. The CDR3 has 16 residues. A remark on this clone: No antigen is known for it.

The protocol was immunoSEQ multiplex PCR, while the TCRdb copy is restricted to in-frame clones and leaves out a portion. This table holds about 15,000 clones, about 85% found once. The rearrangement links TRBV4-1 to TRBJ1-1, with TRBD1 as a possible D gene (6 bases). The sequence came from a woman between 35 and 75 years old with stage I lung adenocarcinoma. This specimen consisted of peripheral blood, obtained before any cancer treatment. CDR3 region: CASSHDRSAVNTEAFF. The CDR3, as DNA: TGCGCCAGCAGCCATGACAGGTCTGCAGTGAACACTGAAGCTTTCTTT.